This TCR beta chain came from a study of Ad26.COV2.S vaccination and SARS-CoV-2 variants. The wider study: The authors gave Ad26.COV2.S intramuscularly, either once or twice 56 days apart.

In the case of this clone: Antigen specificity is unknown. Other DNA sequences in this specimen translate into the identical CDR3.

Only in-frame clones appear in the TCRdb table, and some are missing; sequencing was by immunoSEQ multiplex PCR. Of 500,000 or so clones in the sample, roughly 85% are singletons; the top ten hold roughly 12%. The study, taken as a whole, reports: Vaccine and placebo groups showed comparable non-spike TCR breadth.

This CDR3 has 11 amino acids. V was pared by 6 bases and J by 4 bases, with 2 bases of the junction left unmatched. CDR1 DFQATT and CDR2 SNEGSKA come from the germline V gene (reference sequence). As to treatment: roughly 19 received Ad26.COV2.S at low or high dose, single or two shots; several received placebo; per-sample allocation not given. Specimen acquisition occurred on day 63 following the initial vaccine or placebo injection. Whoever gave the sample was an adult aged 18-55 years in Boston. As its vector, the vaccine had Ad26, which expressed Wuhan-strain SARS-CoV-2 spike. The receptor was isolated from a person between 18 and 59 years old who received the Ad26.COV2.S COVID-19 vaccine or a placebo. V and J are TRBV20-1 and TRBJ1-1; TRBD1 matches at 7 bases. The sample here was peripheral blood, taken in a trial of Ad26.COV2.S vaccine versus placebo. CDR3 region: CSARGGTEAFF. In DNA form, the CDR3 reads TGCAGTGCCAGGGGGGGCACTGAAGCTTTCTTT.